This T cell receptor beta chain was identified in a study of blood T cell repertoires in COVID-19. Whole-study context: COVID-19 samples from acute and convalescent phases originated in the United States, Italy and Spain.

V shed 5 bases and J 6 bases; nucleotides not matched to a gene: 3. The CDR3 has 13 residues. The study drew participants aged roughly 18 to 95 years from about two dozen US areas. Recovered Cohort 3 donors showed two negative PCRs, clearance, or symptom resolution. TCRdb keeps only in-frame clones here, not all; method: immunoSEQ multiplex PCR. The sample consists of over 300,000 clones, 89% of them appearing once. V usage is TRBV12-3 or TRBV12-4 and J usage is TRBJ2-1, with TRBD1 identical over 8 bases. The source of this sequence is a woman aged 40 to 55 who had recovered from COVID-19. The source material was PBMCs or T cells enriched from blood (not recorded which). The CDR3 sequence is CASSQDRGNEQFF. The CDR3 DNA is TGTGCCAGCAGTCAAGACAGGGGCAATGAGCAGTTCTTC.